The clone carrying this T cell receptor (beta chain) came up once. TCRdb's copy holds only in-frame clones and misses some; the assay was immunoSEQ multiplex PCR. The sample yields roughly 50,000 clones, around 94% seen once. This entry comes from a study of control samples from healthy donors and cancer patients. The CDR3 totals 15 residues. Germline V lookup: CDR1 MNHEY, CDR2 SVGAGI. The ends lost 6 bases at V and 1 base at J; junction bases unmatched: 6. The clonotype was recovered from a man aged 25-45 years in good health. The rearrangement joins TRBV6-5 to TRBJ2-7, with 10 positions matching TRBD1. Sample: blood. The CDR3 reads CASSPGQGLSYEQYF. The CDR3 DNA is TGTGCCAGCAGCCCGGGACAGGGGCTTTCCTACGAGCAGTACTTC.